The clone carrying this T cell receptor beta chain was counted many times. Antigen unknown. V lost 8 bases, J lost 3 bases, and 11 bases lay in between. This CDR3 is 12 amino acids long. The sample is drawn from a study of T-cell reconstitution after alpha-beta-depleted transplantation in children. Study observations and caveats: Several hundred expanded graft clones reportedly gave rise to the alpha-beta T cells present about two months after transplant. The authors attributed T-cell counts and diversity one year after transplant mostly to newly produced T cells.

The TCRbeta library incorporated unique molecular identifiers. TCRdb re-called the PCR reads through MiXCR, storing one row per CDR3 protein. The sample shows about 260,000 distinct CDR3 sequences, around 7.5% of them seen only once. This chain uses TRBV12-3 or TRBV12-4 with TRBJ2-7, with TRBD2 as a possible D gene (6 bases). The sample consisted of PBMCs, mostly from graft donor cells, taken 180 days after TCRalphabeta/CD19-depleted stem cell transplant. This TCR derives from a male patient between 5 and 17 years old who had a stem cell transplant for acute lymphoblastic leukemia, so the T cells may come from the graft donor. The CDR3 bases are TGTGCCAGCCGTTGGAGGGGCTACGAGCAGTACTTC. Protein: CASRWRGYEQYF.